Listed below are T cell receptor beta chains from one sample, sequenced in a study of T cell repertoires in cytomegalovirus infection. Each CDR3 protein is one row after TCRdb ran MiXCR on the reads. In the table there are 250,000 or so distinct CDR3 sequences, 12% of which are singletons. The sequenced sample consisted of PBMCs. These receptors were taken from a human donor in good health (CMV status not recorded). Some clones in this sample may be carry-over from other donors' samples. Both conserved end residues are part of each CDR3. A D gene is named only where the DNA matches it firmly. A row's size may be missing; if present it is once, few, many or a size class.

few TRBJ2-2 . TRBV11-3 CASSFSSGELFF TGTGCCAGCAGCTTTAGTTCCGGGGAGCTGTTTTTT
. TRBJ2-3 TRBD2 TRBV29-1 CSAATSGGIDTQYF TGCAGCGCAGCGACTAGCGGGGGAATAGATACGCAGTATTTT
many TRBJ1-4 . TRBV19 CASGERATNEKLFF TGTGCCAGTGGGGAGCGTGCAACTAATGAAAAACTGTTTTTT
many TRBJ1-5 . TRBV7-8 CASSPGTSNQPQHF TGTGCCAGCAGCCCCGGGACTAGCAATCAGCCCCAGCATTTT
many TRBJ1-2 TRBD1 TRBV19 CASSRDRSNYGYTF TGTGCCAGTAGCCGGGACAGATCTAACTATGGCTACACCTTC
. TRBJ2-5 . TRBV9 CASSVASEETQYF TGTGCCAGCAGCGTAGCTAGTGAAGAGACCCAGTACTTC
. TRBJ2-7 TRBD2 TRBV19 CATSQRGTYEQYF TGTGCCACTTCCCAGCGGGGAACCTACGAGCAGTACTTC
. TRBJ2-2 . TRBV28 CASSFGDRGTGELFF TGTGCCAGCAGTTTTGGGGACCGTGGGACCGGGGAGCTGTTTTTT
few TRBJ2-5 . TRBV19 CASTSQSSWGETQYF TGTGCCAGTACCTCCCAGTCAAGTTGGGGAGAGACCCAGTACTTC
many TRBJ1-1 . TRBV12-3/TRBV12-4 CASSFGREGPEAFF TGTGCCAGCAGTTTTGGCAGGGAGGGACCCGAAGCTTTCTTT
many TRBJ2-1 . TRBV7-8 CASSLGQNYNEQFF TGTGCCAGCAGCTTGGGCCAGAACTACAATGAGCAGTTCTTC
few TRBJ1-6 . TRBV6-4 CASSFDYNSPLHF TGTGCCAGCAGTTTCGACTATAATTCACCCCTCCACTTT
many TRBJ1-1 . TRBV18 CASSPEIPAAKNTEAFF TGTGCCAGCTCACCAGAAATTCCGGCAGCAAAGAACACTGAAGCTTTCTTT
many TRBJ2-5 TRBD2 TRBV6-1 CASSPGLAGEKETQYF TGTGCCAGCAGCCCCGGACTAGCGGGAGAGAAAGAGACCCAGTACTTC
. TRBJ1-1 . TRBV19 CASREMNTEAFF TGTGCCAGTCGGGAGATGAACACTGAAGCTTTCTTT
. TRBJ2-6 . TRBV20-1 CSARDPVSGANVLTF TGCAGTGCTAGAGATCCCGTCTCTGGGGCCAACGTCCTGACTTTC
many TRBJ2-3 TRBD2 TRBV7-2 CASILTSDTDTQYF TGTGCCAGCATCCTAACTAGCGACACAGATACGCAGTATTTT
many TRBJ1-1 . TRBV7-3 CASSLDAGGREAFF TGTGCCAGCAGCTTAGACGCCGGGGGGCGAGAAGCTTTCTTT
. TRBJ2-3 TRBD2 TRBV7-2 CASSVSSGPDTQYF TGTGCCAGCAGCGTATCTAGCGGGCCAGATACGCAGTATTTT
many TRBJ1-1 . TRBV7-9 CASSLGGGGNTEAFF TGTGCCAGCAGCTTAGGCGGAGGGGGAAACACTGAAGCTTTCTTT
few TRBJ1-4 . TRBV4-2 CASSEGRGLGEKLFF TGTGCCAGCAGCGAAGGAAGGGGGTTAGGGGAAAAACTGTTTTTT
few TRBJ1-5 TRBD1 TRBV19 CASSIDRVQPQHF TGTGCCAGTAGTATTGACAGGGTTCAGCCCCAGCATTTT
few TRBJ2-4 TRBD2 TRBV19 CASSIGSGEGRIQYF TGTGCCAGTAGTATAGGTAGCGGGGAAGGACGCATTCAGTACTTC
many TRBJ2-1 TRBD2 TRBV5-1 CASSLATSGSGNEQFF TGCGCCAGCAGCTTGGCGACTAGCGGGAGTGGGAATGAGCAGTTCTTC
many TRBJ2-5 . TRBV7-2 CASSSSGTPETQYF TGTGCCAGCAGCTCTTCCGGGACACCAGAGACCCAGTACTTC
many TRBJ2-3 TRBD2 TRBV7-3 CASSLGSSGSTDTQYF TGTGCCAGCAGCTTAGGGTCTAGCGGTAGCACAGATACGCAGTATTTT
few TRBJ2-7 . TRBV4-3 CASSQASHYEQYF TGCGCCAGCAGCCAAGCAAGCCACTACGAGCAGTACTTC
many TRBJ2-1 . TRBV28 CASSPTHYNEQFF TGTGCCAGCAGTCCAACCCACTACAATGAGCAGTTCTTC
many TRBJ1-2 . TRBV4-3 CASSQARGRNYGYTF TGCGCCAGCAGCCAAGCCCGGGGGCGAAACTATGGCTACACCTTC
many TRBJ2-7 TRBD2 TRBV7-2 CASSPASGGIYEQYF TGTGCCAGCAGTCCCGCTAGCGGGGGGATCTACGAGCAGTACTTC
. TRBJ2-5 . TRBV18 CASSPKTDAKETQYF TGTGCCAGCTCACCGAAGACAGACGCAAAGGAGACCCAGTACTTC
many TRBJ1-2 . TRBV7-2 CASSLTPKSYPLDGYTF TGTGCCAGCAGCTTAACACCAAAGTCATACCCCTTAGATGGCTACACCTTC
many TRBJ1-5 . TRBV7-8 CASSFSRGGQPQHF TGTGCCAGCAGCTTCTCTAGGGGAGGGCAGCCCCAGCATTTT
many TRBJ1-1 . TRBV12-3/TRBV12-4 CASTKEGGTEAFF TGTGCCAGCACAAAAGAGGGGGGCACTGAAGCTTTCTTT
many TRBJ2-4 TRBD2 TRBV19 CASSIAPGTSGSRLYF TGTGCCAGTAGTATAGCCCCCGGGACTAGCGGGAGTCGGTTGTACTTC
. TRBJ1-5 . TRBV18 CASSPLRETGSQPQHF TGTGCCAGCTCACCGCTAAGGGAGACTGGTAGTCAGCCCCAGCATTTT
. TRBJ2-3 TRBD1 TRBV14 CASSQMGQSSTDTQYF TGTGCCAGCAGCCAGATGGGACAGAGTAGCACAGATACGCAGTATTTT
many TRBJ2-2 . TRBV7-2 CASSLNRRPGELFF TGTGCCAGCAGCTTAAACAGGAGGCCCGGGGAGCTGTTTTTT
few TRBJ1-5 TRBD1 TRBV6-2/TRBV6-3 CASRRLGQGAHQPQHF TGTGCCAGCAGGCGTCTTGGACAGGGGGCTCATCAGCCCCAGCATTTT
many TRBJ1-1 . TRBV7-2 CASSVPTWGTEAFF TGTGCCAGCAGCGTCCCAACATGGGGCACTGAAGCTTTCTTT
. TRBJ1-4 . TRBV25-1 CASSEYGEEKLFF TGTGCCAGCAGTGAATACGGGGAAGAAAAACTGTTTTTT
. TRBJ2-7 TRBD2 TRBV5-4 CASSLGGRASPYEQYF TGTGCCAGCAGCTTGGGGGGGAGGGCCAGCCCCTACGAGCAGTACTTC